This TCR beta chain emerged from a study of blood T cell repertoires in COVID-19. Looking at the study overall: There were acute and convalescent COVID-19 samples, and they came from the United States, Italy and Spain. The cDNA or gDNA used as material had been derived from T cells, B-cell-depleted T cells, or PBMCs.

Original data processing: Reference gene primer amplification gave estimated nucleated cell counts. Only in-frame clones appear in the TCRdb table, and some are missing; sequencing was by immunoSEQ multiplex PCR. V, J and clone size are those of that table, while D and trimming were read from the DNA. Here the sample spans fewer than 250,000 clones, roughly 83% being singletons. Looked up from germline, CDR1 is LNHDA and CDR2 is SQIVND (reference sequence). The V and J ends lost 10 bases and 5 bases, in that order; junction bases with no gene match: 12. The CDR3 is 14 amino acids. The chain combines TRBV19 with TRBJ1-2; 8 positions agree with TRBD1. The sample consisted of peripheral blood. This receptor was identified in an elderly woman with COVID-19, enrolled during active disease. CDR3 sequence (DNA): TGTGCCACCTTCGCAGGGGGCAGGGAGTATGGCTACACCTTC. Residues: CATFAGGREYGYTF.